Listed below are T cell receptor beta chains from one sample, sequenced in a study of beta chain features in type 1 diabetes. The table came from immunoSEQ multiplex PCR; TCRdb's copy has only in-frame clones and leaves some out. The data contain about 160,000 clones, around 7.9% of them singletons. The material sequenced was central memory CD4+ T cells from blood. The receptors shown here come from a man younger than 35 with type 1 diabetes. Each CDR3 is given with its conserved first and last residue. The D gene is left open where the match is weak. The size entry is marked missing in some rows and otherwise reads once, few, many or a size class.

>few|-|TRBJ1-4|TRBV7-2
CASSLNPPLATNEKLFF
TGTGCCAGCAGCTTAAACCCCCCCCTAGCAACTAATGAAAAACTGTTTTTT
>-|TRBD2|TRBJ2-2|TRBV2
CASSAPGGPVELFF
TGTGCCAGCAGCGCGCCGGGGGGTCCTGTGGAGCTGTTTTTT
>few|-|TRBJ1-5|TRBV28
CASSFKENSNQPQHF
TGTGCCAGCAGTTTTAAAGAGAATAGCAATCAGCCCCAGCATTTT
>few|-|TRBJ1-5|TRBV30
CGPGGSNQPQHF
TGTGGACCGGGGGGGTCCAATCAGCCCCAGCATTTT
>once|-|TRBJ1-2|TRBV30
CAWSDRSYGYTF
TGTGCCTGGAGTGACAGGAGCTATGGCTACACCTTC
>-|TRBD2|TRBJ2-3|TRBV7-2
CASSSLSGLGTSTDTQYF
TGTGCCAGCAGCTCCCTTAGCGGACTAGGTACTAGCACAGATACGCAGTATTTT
>many|-|TRBJ2-4|TRBV14
CASSQSGAKNIQYF
TGTGCCAGCAGTCAATCGGGGGCCAAAAACATTCAGTACTTC
>few|-|TRBJ2-7|TRBV6-5
CASSPMLAQTYEQYF
TGTGCCAGCAGCCCCATGCTAGCGCAAACCTACGAGCAGTACTTC
>few|-|TRBJ2-3|TRBV29-1
CSAGASTDTQYF
TGCAGCGCTGGGGCAAGCACAGATACGCAGTATTTT
>-|TRBD1|TRBJ1-5|TRBV28
CASSPDRAQPQHF
TGTGCCAGCAGTCCAGACAGGGCTCAGCCCCAGCATTTT
>-|-|TRBJ2-3|TRBV18
CASSPPQGIGGTDTQYF
TGTGCCAGCTCACCACCTCAGGGGATTGGTGGCACAGATACGCAGTATTTT
>-|-|TRBJ2-3|TRBV5-1
CASSLGQGSTDTQYF
TGCGCCAGCAGCTTGGGTCAGGGGAGCACAGATACGCAGTATTTT
>many|TRBD1|TRBJ1-5|TRBV23-1
CASSQSRGDRENDSNQPQHF
TGCGCCAGCAGTCAATCAAGGGGGGACAGGGAAAATGATAGCAATCAGCCCCAGCATTTT
>-|-|TRBJ1-1|TRBV7-2
CASSLERGNTEAFF
TGTGCCAGCAGCTTAGAACGGGGGAACACTGAAGCTTTCTTT
>few|-|TRBJ1-2|TRBV18
CASSPTWAGSGYTF
TGTGCCAGCTCACCGACTTGGGCGGGGAGTGGCTACACCTTC
>-|TRBD2|TRBJ2-1|TRBV15
CATSKVAGPREQFF
TGTGCCACCAGCAAGGTAGCGGGCCCGAGGGAGCAGTTCTTC
>-|TRBD1|TRBJ1-1|TRBV28
CASSFTGDINTEAFF
TGTGCCAGCAGTTTTACAGGGGATATAAACACTGAAGCTTTCTTT
>few|-|TRBJ2-1|TRBV5-4
CASSLEGGGSEQFF
TGTGCCAGCAGCTTGGAGGGAGGGGGTAGTGAGCAGTTCTTC
>few|TRBD1|TRBJ2-1|TRBV30
CAWSVGQGSLREQFF
TGTGCCTGGAGTGTTGGACAGGGGAGCCTCCGCGAGCAGTTCTTC
>few|-|TRBJ2-1|TRBV29-1
CSVRGVSYNEQFF
TGCAGCGTTCGCGGGGTCTCCTACAATGAGCAGTTCTTC
>-|TRBD1|TRBJ1-1|TRBV27
CATFRQGWTEAFF
TGTGCCACCTTTAGACAGGGGTGGACTGAAGCTTTCTTT
>-|-|TRBJ2-2|TRBV2
CASSGTSPTGELFF
TGTGCCAGCAGTGGTACTAGCCCAACCGGGGAGCTGTTTTTT
>few|TRBD1|TRBJ2-7|TRBV2
CASSGTGFGEQYF
TGTGCCAGCAGTGGGACAGGGTTCGGCGAGCAGTACTTC
>-|TRBD1|TRBJ2-5|TRBV28
CASSSLGQGARGETQYF
TGTGCCAGCAGTTCCCTTGGACAGGGGGCACGAGGAGAGACCCAGTACTTC
>few|-|TRBJ1-2|TRBV6-5
CASSQDNRVSYGYTF
TGTGCCAGCAGCCAAGATAACAGGGTTAGCTATGGCTACACCTTC
>few|-|TRBJ1-6|TRBV2
CASSEAPYSPLHF
TGTGCCAGCAGTGAAGCCCCCTATTCACCCCTCCACTTT
>-|TRBD2|TRBJ2-2|TRBV5-1
CASSAGTSGKNTGELFF
TGCGCCAGCAGCGCTGGGACTAGCGGCAAGAACACCGGGGAGCTGTTTTTT
>-|TRBD1|TRBJ1-4|TRBV19
CASCGAGGSPTEKLFF
TGTGCCAGCTGCGGGGCAGGGGGCTCCCCGACAGAAAAACTGTTTTTT
>-|TRBD2|TRBJ2-7|TRBV7-8
CASSLLAPFGTGLAGNRYF
TGTGCCAGCAGCTTATTGGCCCCATTCGGGACGGGACTAGCGGGGAATAGGTACTTC
>-|TRBD2|TRBJ2-3|TRBV6-1
CASKTSGTTDTQYF
TGTGCCAGCAAGACTAGCGGGACCACAGATACGCAGTATTTT
>few|TRBD2|TRBJ2-1|TRBV5-6
CASSFQRGLYYNEQFF
TGTGCCAGCAGCTTCCAGCGGGGCCTTTACTACAATGAGCAGTTCTTC
>-|TRBD2|TRBJ2-1|TRBV15
CATSRDLSGGTNEQFF
TGTGCCACCAGCAGAGACCTTAGCGGGGGCACCAATGAGCAGTTCTTC
>-|-|TRBJ1-1|TRBV5-1
CASSFGGITEAFF
TGCGCCAGCAGCTTCGGGGGGATCACTGAAGCTTTCTTT
>few|-|TRBJ1-5|TRBV7-2
CASSLARYQPQHF
TGTGCCAGCAGCTTAGCGCGTTATCAGCCCCAGCATTTT
>-|-|TRBJ2-3|TRBV29-1
CSVSAWQATDTQYF
TGCAGCGTTTCGGCTTGGCAGGCCACAGATACGCAGTATTTT
>few|-|TRBJ1-2|TRBV5-1
CASSYDRTNYGYTF
TGCGCCAGCAGCTACGACAGGACTAACTATGGCTACACCTTC
>once|-|TRBJ2-5|TRBV7-2
CASSLQAYQETQYF
TGTGCCAGCAGCTTACAAGCGTACCAAGAGACCCAGTACTTC
>few|-|TRBJ1-1|TRBV18
CASSPISGVNTEAFF
TGTGCCAGCTCACCAATCTCCGGGGTTAACACTGAAGCTTTCTTT
>-|-|TRBJ1-2|TRBV6-5
CASSPEAALREYTF
TGTGCCAGCAGTCCCGAGGCGGCACTCCGGGAGTACACCTTC
>-|-|TRBJ2-5|TRBV9
CASSPRTEGTQYF
TGTGCCAGCAGCCCGCGGACAGAAGGGACCCAGTACTTC
>few|-|TRBJ2-3|TRBV19
CASIQQGTDTQYF
TGTGCCAGTATCCAACAAGGCACAGATACGCAGTATTTT
>many|-|TRBJ2-5|TRBV18
CASSPGLLQETQYF
TGTGCCAGCTCACCAGGACTCCTTCAAGAGACCCAGTACTTC
>-|-|TRBJ1-5|TRBV23-1
CASSQNRTGGPQHF
TGCGCCAGCAGTCAAAACCGGACTGGTGGGCCCCAGCATTTT
>-|TRBD2|TRBJ2-1|TRBV5-1
CASSLVAGGYNEQFF
TGCGCCAGCAGCTTGGTAGCGGGGGGCTACAATGAGCAGTTCTTC
>-|TRBD2|TRBJ2-5|TRBV18
CASSPPSSGASQETQYF
TGTGCCAGCTCACCACCGTCTAGCGGGGCTTCTCAAGAGACCCAGTACTTC
>-|-|TRBJ2-5|TRBV6-5
CASSYSRETQYF
TGTGCCAGCAGTTACTCTAGAGAGACCCAGTACTTC
>few|TRBD2|TRBJ2-1|TRBV27
CASRKSRTSGYNEQFF
TGTGCCAGCAGAAAGTCACGGACTAGCGGTTACAATGAGCAGTTCTTC